These 29 T cell receptor beta chains share one sample of origin, sequenced in a study of shared clonotypes between healthy human individuals. TCRdb's table, derived via immunoSEQ multiplex PCR, lists solely in-frame clones and lacks some. Of around 1,100,000 clones in the sample, 77% were seen once. The sequenced material came from memory CD4+ T cells from PBMCs. Subset given: CD45RA-negative fraction. The receptors derive from a man aged 18 to 29 in good health. Some clones in this sample may be carry-over from other donors' samples.

The V call is TRBV7-9, the J call TRBJ2-1; 10 bases agree with TRBD2. Germline V CDR1 and CDR2: SEHNR, FQNEAQ (reference sequence). The CDR3 runs 15 residues. The ends lost 5 bases at V and 7 bases at J; junction bases unmatched: 8. The CDR3 bases are TGTGCCAGCAGCCGGCGACTAGCGGGTACAAATGAGCAGTTCTTC. Residues: CASSRRLAGTNEQFF.

V gene TRBV5-4 combines with J gene TRBJ1-1; 9 positions match TRBD1. Germline values: CDR1 SGHNT, CDR2 YYREEE (reference sequence). J was trimmed by 4 bases and V by 4 bases; bases with no gene match: 14. The CDR3 loop spans 17 amino acids. This CDR3 is CASSSAGQGHRITEAFF. CDR3 nucleotides: TGTGCCAGCAGCAGTGCGGGACAGGGTCATAGGATCACTGAAGCTTTCTTT.

This rearrangement joins TRBV20-1 to TRBJ2-5; D is unresolved. CDR3 length equals 11 residues. Trimming left V 1 base short and J 7 bases short, with 7 bases between. CDR1 DFQATT and CDR2 SNEGSKA come from the germline V gene (reference sequence). The CDR3, as DNA: TGCAGTGCTAGAGTAGTGGGGACCCAGTACTTC. Its translation is CSARVVGTQYF.

The chain carries TRBV29-1 and TRBJ1-2; 7 bases are a match to TRBD1. Germline trimming cut 5 bases from V and 2 bases from J; bases unmatched to any gene: 11. The CDR3 is made up of 15 amino acids. CDR1 SQVTM and CDR2 ANQGSEA come from the germline V gene. CDR3 sequence (DNA): TGCAGCGTTACAGAACCAGAGACAGGGAACTATGGCTACACCTTC. It encodes CSVTEPETGNYGYTF. The full variable domain, rest sourced from reference TRBV29-1 and TRBJ1-2, is SAVISQKPSRDICQRGTSLTIQCQVDSQVTMMFWYRQQPGQSLTLIATANQGSEATYESGFVIDKFPISRPNLTFSTLTVSNMSPEDSSIYLCSVTEPETGNYGYTFGSGTRLTVV.

The rearrangement joins TRBV2 to TRBJ1-5, with D perhaps matching TRBD1 (6 bases). Between the trimmed V and J ends, which lost 9 bases and 1 base, there was a span of 19 bases. This CDR3 comprises 16 residues. CDR1 and CDR2 from the germline V gene are SNHLY and FYNNEI. CDR3 sequence: CARTGHPYGSNQPQHF. DNA for the CDR3: TGTGCCAGAACAGGGCATCCCTACGGGAGCAATCAGCCCCAGCATTTT.

This clone was found once. CDR3 sequence: CASRPRRGTTYEQYF. CDR3 DNA sequence: TGTGCCAGTAGGCCCCGCCGGGGGACTACCTACGAGCAGTACTTC. The J gene is TRBJ2-7, the V gene TRBV19; the match to TRBD2 covers 7 bases. The CDR3 is made up of 15 amino acids. Germline V gene data show CDR1 as LNHDA and CDR2 as SQIVND (reference sequence). Trimming took 6 bases from V and 2 from J; bases not matched to a gene: 10.

The rearrangement joins TRBV5-1 to TRBJ2-7, with 9 bases matching TRBD1. The CDR3 is 14 amino acids. With 2 bases clipped from V and 5 bases from J, the junction kept 5 bases outside the gene matches. Germline CDR1 is SGHRS and CDR2 is YFSETQ. CDR3 sequence reads: CASSLPQGAHEQYF. In nucleotides, the CDR3 is TGCGCCAGCAGCTTACCACAGGGGGCCCACGAGCAGTACTTC.

The V call is TRBV5-4, the J call TRBJ2-2, with D unresolved. The CDR3 runs 15 residues. Germline loops: CDR1 SGHNT, CDR2 YYREEE (reference sequence). The V end lost 1 base, the J end lost 6 bases, and 13 bases lay between the germline ends. The CDR3 reads CASSLMTQPSGELFF. The DNA of the CDR3 is TGTGCCAGCAGCTTGATGACTCAACCGTCCGGGGAGCTGTTTTTT.

The genes are TRBV5-1 and TRBJ1-4, with D possibly TRBD1 on 6 matching bases. The germline gives CDR1 SGHRS, CDR2 YFSETQ. The CDR3 runs 14 residues. V shed 4 bases and J shed 7 bases, with 14 bases lying between them. This chain's CDR3 is CASSPVEGVEKLFF. CDR3 nucleotides: TGCGCCAGCAGCCCAGTGGAGGGGGTTGAAAAACTGTTTTTT.

This clone has just one count. V and J are TRBV5-5 and TRBJ2-3; D gene ambiguous. The CDR3 runs to 14 residues. With 0 bases removed from V and 5 bases from J, the gap between germline ends came to 10 bases. Germline lookup yields CDR1 SGHKS and CDR2 YYEKEE (reference sequence). Here the CDR3 reads CASSLGSNQDTQYF. CDR3 DNA sequence: TGTGCCAGCAGCTTGGGTTCGAACCAAGATACGCAGTATTTT.

The chain employs TRBV5-1 and TRBJ2-7; TRBD1 matches at 7 bases. V lost 4 bases and J lost 3; bases outside the gene matches: 10. CDR3 length: 15 residues. Germline V CDR1 and CDR2: SGHRS, YFSETQ. As DNA, the CDR3 is TGCGCCAGCAGCCTGCGTTGGGACAGAAGCTACGAGCAGTACTTC. It codes for CASSLRWDRSYEQYF. The full variable domain, with the rest looked up from reference TRBV5-1 and TRBJ2-7, is KAGVTQTPRYLIKTRGQQVTLSCSPISGHRSVSWYQQTPGQGLQFLFEYFSETQRNKGNFPGRFSGRQFSNSRSEMNVSTLELGDSALYLCASSLRWDRSYEQYFGPGTRLTVT.

J is TRBJ1-2 and V is TRBV6-1; possibly TRBD1 for D (6 bases). This CDR3 region has 13 residues. V lost 7 bases and J lost 6, with 15 bases in between. Germline V gene lookup returns CDR1 MNHNS and CDR2 SASEGT. In nucleotides, the CDR3 is TGTGCCAGCATTCTGACAGGACGCAATGGCTACACCTTC. The encoded protein is CASILTGRNGYTF.

The J gene is TRBJ2-2, the V gene TRBV6-6; D remains unclear. From germline, CDR1 is MNHNY and CDR2 SVGAGI (reference sequence). V lost 0 bases to trimming and J lost 7 bases, with 9 bases between them. The CDR3 spans 14 residues. CDR3 loop: CASSYSGGGGELFF. In nucleotides, the CDR3 is TGTGCCAGCAGTTACTCTGGCGGCGGCGGGGAGCTGTTTTTT.

The V gene is TRBV29-1, the J gene TRBJ2-7; 9 bases match TRBD1. The CDR3 sequence is 14 residues long. V lost 5 bases, J lost 5 bases, and 10 bases stayed unmatched. Germline values: CDR1 SQVTM, CDR2 ANQGSEA. The CDR3 DNA follows: TGCAGCGTTTCCCGTATACAGGGGGCCCACGAGCAGTACTTC. Amino acids: CSVSRIQGAHEQYF.

The V call is TRBV2, the J call TRBJ1-5; D may be TRBD1 (5 bases). The CDR3 is made up of 14 amino acids. Germline loops: CDR1 SNHLY, CDR2 FYNNEI. The V and J ends lost 2 bases and 9 bases respectively, with 14 bases between them. Here the CDR3 reads CASSERGPRRPQHF. The DNA of the CDR3 is TGTGCCAGCAGTGAAAGGGGTCCCAGGCGGCCCCAGCATTTT.

The chain is built from TRBV25-1 and TRBJ2-1; unclear D gene. Germline loops: CDR1 MGHDK, CDR2 SYGVNS. The CDR3 length is 18 residues. Trimming shortened V by 3 bases and J by 4 bases, and 22 bases separated the two germline ends. CDR3 in amino acids: CASSDQRQTRNPYNEQFF. CDR3 coding DNA: TGTGCCAGCAGTGATCAGAGGCAGACCAGAAACCCTTACAATGAGCAGTTCTTC.

Note on this clone: Other nucleotide sequences from this sample produce the same CDR3. The rearrangement links TRBV7-9 to TRBJ2-7, with a possible D match to TRBD1 (6 bases). In germline, CDR1 is SEHNR, CDR2 FQNEAQ (reference sequence). V lost 4 bases and J 1 base, leaving 11 bases between the germline ends. The CDR3 extends over 14 amino acids. The CDR3 loop is CASSSSRGSYEQYF. CDR3 DNA sequence: TGTGCCAGCAGCTCATCAAGGGGGTCCTACGAGCAGTACTTC.

CDR3 protein: CASSEQGWGYTF. DNA of the CDR3: TGTGCCAGCAGCGAACAGGGGTGGGGCTACACCTTC. V gene TRBV9 combines with J gene TRBJ1-2, with 7 bases that match TRBD1. V trimming: 3 bases; J trimming: 8 bases; junction bases outside the gene matches: 4. CDR1 SGDLS and CDR2 YYNGEE come from the germline V gene. The CDR3 is made up of 12 amino acids. Using reference TRBV9 and TRBJ1-2 for the parts outside the CDR3, the full variable domain is DSGVTQTPKHLITATGQRVTLRCSPRSGDLSVYWYQQSLDQGLQFLIQYYNGEERAKGNILERFSAQQFPDLHSELNLSSLELGDSALYFCASSEQGWGYTFGSGTRLTVV.

Details on this clone: Distinct nucleotide sequences in the sample also encode this CDR3. This chain's CDR3 is CASSLAGTSQETQYF. In nucleotides, the CDR3 is TGCGCCAGCAGCTTAGCGGGCACCAGCCAAGAGACCCAGTACTTC. The V call is TRBV5-1, the J call TRBJ2-5; a weak D match, TRBD2 (6 bases). V was trimmed by 2 bases and J by 1 base, leaving 12 bases between them. This CDR3 comprises 15 residues. Germline lookup yields CDR1 SGHRS and CDR2 YFSETQ.

The chain combines TRBV5-4 with TRBJ2-3; 11 bases are shared with TRBD2. Germline trimming cut 4 bases from V and 4 bases from J; bases unmatched to any gene: 8. The germline V gene encodes CDR1 SGHNT and CDR2 YYREEE (reference sequence). The CDR3 contains 16 residues. CDR3 in amino acids: CASSESLAGVPDTQYF. The CDR3 DNA follows: TGTGCCAGCAGCGAATCACTAGCGGGAGTCCCAGATACGCAGTATTTT.

This chain uses TRBV5-4 with TRBJ1-2, with D possibly being TRBD1 (5 bases). Looked up from germline, CDR1 is SGHNT and CDR2 is YYREEE (reference sequence). The CDR3 consists of 14 residues. Trimming took off 0 bases at V and 5 bases at J, with 11 bases between the two ends. CDR3 bases: TGTGCCAGCAGCTTGGTGCGGGGGGGATATGGCTACACCTTC. It yields the protein CASSLVRGGYGYTF.

V gene TRBV4-1 combines with J gene TRBJ2-3; D is unclear. Germline V gene lookup returns CDR1 MGHRA and CDR2 YSYEKL. The CDR3 contains 14 residues. Trimming took 2 bases from V and 6 from J, leaving 12 bases between them. CDR3 region: CASSQPGTVDTQYF. The CDR3 coding sequence is TGCGCCAGCAGCCAACCCGGTACTGTTGATACGCAGTATTTT.

This chain links TRBV25-1 with TRBJ1-4, with D possibly TRBD1 on 6 matching bases. CDR1 is MGHDK and CDR2 is SYGVNS in the germline V gene. V lost 2 bases, J lost 3 bases, and 10 bases lay in between. The CDR3 covers 15 residues. The CDR3 DNA sequence: TGTGCCAGCAGTGAAGGGACATGGGCTAATGAAAAACTGTTTTTT. Translating gives CASSEGTWANEKLFF.

The chain combines TRBV5-1 with TRBJ2-1, with 10 bases matching TRBD2. This CDR3 comprises 15 residues. Germline CDR1 reads SGHRS; CDR2 reads YFSETQ. V was clipped by 4 bases and J by 9 bases; unmatched bases: 10. The CDR3 region has the DNA TGCGCCAGCAGCCAAGCCTCGGGACTAGCGACTGAGCAGTTCTTC. Encoded protein: CASSQASGLATEQFF.

The chain recombines TRBV7-9 with TRBJ1-1, with a possible D match to TRBD1 (6 bases). Trimming shortened V by 1 base and J by 4 bases, and 10 bases separated the two germline ends. The length of the CDR3 is 14 residues. Looked up from germline, CDR1 is SEHNR and CDR2 is FQNEAQ (reference sequence). CDR3 sequence reads: CASSLGGQSTEAFF. The DNA of the CDR3 is TGTGCCAGCAGCTTAGGAGGACAGAGCACTGAAGCTTTCTTT. Combining the CDR3 with reference TRBV7-9 and TRBJ1-1 gives the whole variable domain DTGVSQNPRHKITKRGQNVTFRCDPISEHNRLYWYRQTLGQGPEFLTYFQNEAQLEKSRLLSDRFSAERPKGSFSTLEIQRTEQGDSAMYLCASSLGGQSTEAFFGQGTRLTVV.

The chain couples TRBV2 to TRBJ1-3; D remains ambiguous. V lost 1 base and J 11 bases, leaving 15 bases between the germline ends. Germline-derived CDR1 and CDR2 are SNHLY and FYNNEI. This CDR3 region has 14 residues. In DNA, the CDR3 is TGTGCCAGCAGTGAAGGGCGCGGGAGGGTCGCCATATATTTT. Encoded protein: CASSEGRGRVAIYF.

This chain uses TRBV7-2 with TRBJ2-2; 8 bases align to TRBD2. The trim removed 1 base at V and 4 bases at J, leaving 14 bases unmatched. CDR1 is SGHTA and CDR2 is FQGNSA in the germline V gene. The CDR3 sequence is 19 residues long. The CDR3 DNA follows: TGTGCCAGCAGCTTAGGGAGGGGTAGCGGGGCTCCGGGCACCGGGGAGCTGTTTTTT. Translation gives CASSLGRGSGAPGTGELFF.

DNA for the CDR3: TGCAGCGTTGTCCCCTACCAGGGACCGGGGGAGACCCAGTACTTC. This gives the protein CSVVPYQGPGETQYF. V usage is TRBV29-1 and J usage is TRBJ2-5; the D call may be TRBD1 or TRBD2 (5 bases each). The germline gives CDR1 SQVTM, CDR2 ANQGSEA. The CDR3 totals 15 residues. Trimming took 4 bases from V and 5 from J, leaving 20 bases between them.

As to this clone: A much bigger clone sits one base away, suggesting this may be a read error. This same CDR3 is encoded by further DNA sequences in the sample. The V call is TRBV28, the J call TRBJ1-5; D might be TRBD1 (5 bases). The germline V gene has CDR1 MDHEN and CDR2 SYDVKM. This CDR3 has 16 amino acids. Trimming took 2 bases from V and 4 from J, leaving 15 bases between them. The CDR3, as DNA: TGTGCCAGCAGTTTAATCTCCACAGGTAGTAATCAGCCCCAGCATTTT. Translated, it gives CASSLISTGSNQPQHF.